The 8 T cell receptor beta chains in this list originate from one sample, sequenced in a study of shared clonotypes between healthy human individuals. Assay used: immunoSEQ multiplex PCR; TCRdb lists only in-frame clones, some missing. The sample has 2,500,000 or so clones; 85% to 95% are singletons. The sample taken for sequencing was naive CD4+ T cells from PBMCs. The subset was: CD45RA+ positively selected. Source of these receptors: a man aged 18 to 30 in good health. Some clones in this sample may be carry-over from other donors' samples.

This clone was counted a single time. This sequence joins TRBV5-1 and TRBJ2-2, with D unresolved. CDR3 length: 15 residues. Germline V gene lookup returns CDR1 SGHRS and CDR2 YFSETQ. The germline V and J ends were trimmed by 0 bases and 4 bases, with 10 bases remaining between them. The CDR3 nucleotides read TGCGCCAGCAGCTTGGTCCCCATGGGCACCGGGGAGCTGTTTTTT. Encoded protein: CASSLVPMGTGELFF.

The rearrangement links TRBV19 to TRBJ1-2; tentative D call: TRBD1 (6 bases). This CDR3 comprises 16 residues. V was pared by 3 bases and J by 3 bases, with 17 bases between. Germline values: CDR1 LNHDA, CDR2 SQIVND (reference sequence). DNA of the CDR3: TGTGCCAGTAGTATTGGGGGCGTTCCCCCCTACTATGGCTACACCTTC. This translates into CASSIGGVPPYYGYTF.

This chain joins TRBV5-3 and TRBJ1-2; 9 nucleotides align to TRBD1. TRBV5-3 is an ORF for which the function is uncertain. The CDR3 covers 13 residues. Germline trimming cut 4 bases from V and 5 bases from J; bases unmatched to any gene: 3. This chain's CDR3 is CARSTGQGYGYTF. The CDR3 nucleotides read TGTGCCAGAAGCACGGGACAGGGATATGGCTACACCTTC.

The V and J genes are TRBV4-3 and TRBJ2-3; unclear D gene. The CDR3 has 14 residues. Germline loops: CDR1 LGHNA, CDR2 YSLEER. V lost 0 bases and J 1 base, leaving 5 bases between the germline ends. The CDR3 DNA sequence: TGCGCCAGCAGCCAAGAGTTGGGCACAGATACGCAGTATTTT. As protein: CASSQELGTDTQYF.

The gene calls are TRBV5-1 and TRBJ2-3; D may match TRBD1 or TRBD2 (6 bases each). Germline V CDR1 and CDR2: SGHRS, YFSETQ. Trimming took off 4 bases at V and 4 bases at J, with 13 bases between the two ends. The length of the CDR3 is 14 residues. The CDR3 DNA sequence: TGCGCCAGCAGCCCGCCGGAGGGGGCAGATACGCAGTATTTT. Translated: CASSPPEGADTQYF.

This chain uses TRBV9 with TRBJ2-2; 9 nucleotides align to TRBD2. The CDR3 sequence is 16 residues long. Germline V gene lookup returns CDR1 SGDLS and CDR2 YYNGEE. V shed 4 bases and J 7 bases; nucleotides not matched to a gene: 11. The CDR3 here is CASSLTIAGAGGELFF. For the CDR3, the DNA is TGTGCCAGCAGCTTGACTATAGCGGGAGCGGGCGGGGAGCTGTTTTTT.

The chain carries TRBV2 and TRBJ2-3; D uncertain. Germline V CDR1 and CDR2: SNHLY, FYNNEI. The length of the CDR3 is 13 residues. The V and J ends lost 5 bases and 2 bases respectively, with 8 bases between them. This CDR3 reads CASSREHTDTQYF. The DNA of the CDR3 is TGTGCCAGCAGTCGCGAGCACACAGATACGCAGTATTTT.

The genes are TRBV15 and TRBJ2-5; 9 bases map to TRBD2. The trim removed 1 base at V and 3 bases at J, leaving 3 bases unmatched. CDR1 and CDR2 from the germline V gene are LNHNV and YYDKDF (reference sequence). The length of the CDR3 is 15 residues. Written as DNA, the CDR3 is TGTGCCACCAGCAGAGGATCTAGCGGGAAAGAGACCCAGTACTTC. It encodes CATSRGSSGKETQYF.